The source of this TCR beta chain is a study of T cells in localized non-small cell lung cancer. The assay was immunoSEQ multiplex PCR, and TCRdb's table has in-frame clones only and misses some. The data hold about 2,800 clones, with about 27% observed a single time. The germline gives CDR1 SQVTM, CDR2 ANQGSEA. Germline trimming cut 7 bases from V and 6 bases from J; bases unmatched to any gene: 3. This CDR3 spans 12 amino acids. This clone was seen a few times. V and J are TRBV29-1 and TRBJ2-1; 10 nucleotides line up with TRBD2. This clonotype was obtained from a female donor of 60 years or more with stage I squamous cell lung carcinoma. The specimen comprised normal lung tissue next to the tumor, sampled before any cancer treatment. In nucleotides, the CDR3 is TGCAGCGGGACTAGCGGTTTCAATGAGCAGTTCTTC. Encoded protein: CSGTSGFNEQFF.